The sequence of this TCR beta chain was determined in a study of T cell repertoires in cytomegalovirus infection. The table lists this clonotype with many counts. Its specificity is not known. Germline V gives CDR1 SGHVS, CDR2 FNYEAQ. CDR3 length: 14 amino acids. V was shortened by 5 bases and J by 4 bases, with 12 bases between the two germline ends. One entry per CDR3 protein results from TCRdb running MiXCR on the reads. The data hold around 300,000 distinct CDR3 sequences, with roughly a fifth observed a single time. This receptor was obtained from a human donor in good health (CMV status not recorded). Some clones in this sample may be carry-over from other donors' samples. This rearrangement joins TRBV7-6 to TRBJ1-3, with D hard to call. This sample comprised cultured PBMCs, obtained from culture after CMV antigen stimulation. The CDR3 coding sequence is TGTGCCAGCAGCCGGACGGCAGAAGGAAACACCATATATTTT. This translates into CASSRTAEGNTIYF.